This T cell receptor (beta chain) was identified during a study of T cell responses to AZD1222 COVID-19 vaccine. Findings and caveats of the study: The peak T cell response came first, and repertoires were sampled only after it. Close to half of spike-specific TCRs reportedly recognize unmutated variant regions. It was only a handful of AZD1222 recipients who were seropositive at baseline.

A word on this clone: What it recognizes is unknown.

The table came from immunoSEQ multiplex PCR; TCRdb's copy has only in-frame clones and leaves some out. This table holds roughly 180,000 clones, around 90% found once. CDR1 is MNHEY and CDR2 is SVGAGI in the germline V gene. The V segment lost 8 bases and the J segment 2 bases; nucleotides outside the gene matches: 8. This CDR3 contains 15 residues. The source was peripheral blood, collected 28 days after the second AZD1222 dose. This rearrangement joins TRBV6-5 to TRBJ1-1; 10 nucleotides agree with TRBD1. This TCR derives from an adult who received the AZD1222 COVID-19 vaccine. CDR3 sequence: CASLSGTGDNTEAFF. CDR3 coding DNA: TGTGCCAGCCTATCCGGGACAGGGGATAACACTGAAGCTTTCTTT.